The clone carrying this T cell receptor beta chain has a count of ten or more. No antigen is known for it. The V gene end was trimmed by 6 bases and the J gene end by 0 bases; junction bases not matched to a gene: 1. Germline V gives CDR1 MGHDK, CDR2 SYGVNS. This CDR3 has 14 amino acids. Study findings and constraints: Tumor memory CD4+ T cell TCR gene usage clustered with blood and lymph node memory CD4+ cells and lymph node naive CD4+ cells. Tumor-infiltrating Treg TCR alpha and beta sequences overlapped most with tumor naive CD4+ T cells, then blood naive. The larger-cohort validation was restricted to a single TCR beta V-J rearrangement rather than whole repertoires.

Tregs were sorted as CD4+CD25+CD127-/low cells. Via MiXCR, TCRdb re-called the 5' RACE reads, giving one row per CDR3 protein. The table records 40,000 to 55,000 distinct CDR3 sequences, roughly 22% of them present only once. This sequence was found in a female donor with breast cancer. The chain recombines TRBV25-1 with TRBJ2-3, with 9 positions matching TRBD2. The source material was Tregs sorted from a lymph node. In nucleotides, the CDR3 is TGTGCCAGCAGGACTAGCGGTAGCACAGATACGCAGTATTTT. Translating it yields CASRTSGSTDTQYF.